The sequence of this TCR beta chain was determined in a study of early T cells in non-severe SARS-CoV-2 infection (dated by TCRdb to 2020 to 2023). Study-level background: TCR sequencing used bulk RNA from unsorted whole blood, so alpha and beta chains could not be paired.

Set within a cohort of healthcare workers in London, UK, this nested case-control study involved weekly PCR testing of nasopharyngeal swabs along with blood sampling. Healthcare workers were recruited during the week of the UK lockdown, between 23 and 31 March 2020, and followed weekly for up to roughly 16 weeks. V is pared back by 5 bases and J by 1 base, with 14 bases lying between the germline termini. Taken from cysteine to phenylalanine, the CDR3 has 15 residues. Here the CDR3 DNA is all that survives: 45 bases in frame from base 1. Sequences SGHAT (CDR1) and FQDESV (CDR2) are obtained from the germline V gene (reference sequence). Beyond this particular receptor, the publication reports: Matching against VDJdb was skewed toward anti-spike CD8 responses, likely underestimated virus-specific expansions, and missed private and CD4 specificities.

The receptor library was made with 5' RACE. Sequencer: NextSeq 500. To correct for sequencing error and PCR bias, the TCR library protocol tagged individual cDNA molecules with unique molecular identifiers. Both TCR alpha and beta chains were sequenced, and tight co-correlation was observed between alpha and beta sequence abundances in each sample. The study's processing was this. Decombinator V4 was used to perform V gene, J gene and CDR3 annotation of TCR sequences. TCRs were defined as expanded if a significant change between any two time points was detected under a Poisson model with p below 0.0001. Abundances of TCRs were expressed as counts per million after normalisation to the total number of TCRs sequenced in each sample. MAIT TCRs were defined by TRAV1-2 paired with TRAJ12, TRAJ20 or TRAJ33, and iNKT TCRs by TRAV10 paired with TRAJ18. VDJdb, accessed 1 November 2021, was searched for CMV, EBV and SARS-CoV-2 annotated TCRs, with TCRs annotated for multiple antigens excluded. The public reads were quality trimmed at Q25 with fastp and then assembled into clones with MiXCR by TCRdb, keeping productive beta chains. Here each entry gathers all rows of one CDR3 protein and keeps the most common genes and DNA. TCRdb, rather than the study authors, made the V and J calls. The sample data list 75,000 to 100,000 distinct CDR3 sequences, and more than 13% of these were observed just once. The top ten constitute about 10% of the sample.

In its sample, this clonotype was seen a few times. The specificity of this receptor is unknown. No clone much larger than this one lies a single base away; base qualities are absent. The receptor's source is an adult who was a healthcare worker with PCR-confirmed SARS-CoV-2 infection or an uninfected control (not recorded which). Recombination connected TRBV11-1 to TRBJ1-1, and possibly TRBD1, on 6 matching bases. Material: whole blood. The DNA is TGTGCCAGCAGCCGCAGGGGCTCGACGAACACTGAAGCTTTCTTT. Its coded protein is CASSRRGSTNTEAFF.